The 25 T cell receptor beta chains below were found in one sample sequenced in a study of blood T cell repertoires in COVID-19. Only in-frame clones appear in the TCRdb table, and some are missing; sequencing was by immunoSEQ multiplex PCR. The sample contains approximately 97,000 clones, 60% to 80% of which appear only once. Sequenced input: peripheral blood. The receptors were gathered from a man aged 55 to 70 with active or convalescent COVID-19.

The chain uses TRBV7-2 and TRBJ2-1, with 10 positions matching TRBD2. CDR3 length equals 15 residues. Germline loops: CDR1 SGHTA, CDR2 FQGNSA. The J segment lost 4 bases and the V segment lost 5 bases, leaving 5 bases of the junction unmatched. The CDR3: CASSTGLAVYNEQFF. In DNA form, the CDR3 reads TGTGCCAGCAGCACCGGACTAGCGGTTTACAATGAGCAGTTCTTC.

This sequence joins TRBV13 and TRBJ1-6; D is unclear. Germline V gene data show CDR1 as PRHDT and CDR2 as FYEKMQ (reference sequence). The CDR3 totals 12 residues. Trimming cost V 5 bases and J 6 bases, with 5 bases left between them. The chain's CDR3 is CASSASNSPLHF. In DNA form, the CDR3 reads TGTGCCAGCAGCGCGTCTAATTCACCCCTCCACTTT.

The rearrangement uses TRBV3-1 (or the pseudogene TRBV3-2) and TRBJ2-7; D might be TRBD2 (6 bases). This CDR3 comprises 15 residues. V lost 4 bases and J lost 0, with 13 bases in between. CDR1 and CDR2 (germline): LGHDT, YNNKEL (reference sequence). The CDR3 sequence is CASSPPLASSYEQYF. The CDR3 DNA is TGTGCCAGCAGCCCTCCACTAGCCAGCTCCTACGAGCAGTACTTC.

This clone was counted once. The chain links TRBV27 to TRBJ1-1; TRBD1 matches at 7 bases. The CDR3 has 14 amino acids. The ends lost 5 bases at V and 0 bases at J; junction bases unmatched: 3. Germline-derived CDR1 and CDR2 are MNHEY and SMNVEV (reference sequence). The CDR3 is CASSMDRLNTEAFF. In DNA, the CDR3 is TGTGCCAGCAGTATGGACAGGTTGAACACTGAAGCTTTCTTT.

This clone was detected only a few times. This chain uses TRBV5-1 with TRBJ2-3; perhaps TRBD2 as D (6 bases). CDR3 length equals 19 residues. Germline loops: CDR1 SGHRS, CDR2 YFSETQ. V was trimmed by 4 bases and J by 0 bases, leaving 24 bases between them. The CDR3 region has the DNA TGCGCCAGCAGCATGGGGACTTCACATAAAAGTACTAGCACAGATACGCAGTATTTT. Encoded protein: CASSMGTSHKSTSTDTQYF.

This clone was seen only a few times. This sequence joins TRBV4-1 and TRBJ2-7, with D possibly matching TRBD1 (6 bases). The CDR3 consists of 14 residues. CDR1 and CDR2 (germline): MGHRA, YSYEKL. V lost 3 bases to trimming and J lost 1 base, with 10 bases between them. CDR3 DNA: TGCGCCAGCAGCCACCCGGGACATTCCTACGAGCAGTACTTC. It specifies CASSHPGHSYEQYF.

This clone was seen a single time. The genes are TRBV5-6 and TRBJ1-3; D ambiguous. The CDR3 is 14 amino acids. Per the germline V gene, CDR1 is SGHDT and CDR2 is YYEEEE. The V end lost 2 bases, the J end lost 0 bases, and 6 bases lay between the germline ends. The CDR3 nucleotides read TGTGCCAGCAGCTTTTCCGGCTCTGGAAACACCATATATTTT. Amino acid sequence: CASSFSGSGNTIYF.

This clone appeared a single time. This chain joins TRBV19 and TRBJ2-5; a possible D gene is TRBD1 (6 bases). The ends were cut back, 7 bases at V and 2 bases at J, with 11 bases in the middle. This CDR3 is 13 amino acids long. The V gene's germline CDR1 is LNHDA and CDR2 SQIVND (reference sequence). The CDR3 nucleotides read TGTGCCAGTAAGGGGACACCACAAGAGACCCAGTACTTC. Residues: CASKGTPQETQYF.

This clone has only one observation. The chain joins TRBV27 to TRBJ1-6; D gene unclear. V was cut by 8 bases and J by 4 bases, with 9 bases left in between. Germline V lookup: CDR1 MNHEY, CDR2 SMNVEV (reference sequence). This CDR3 has 13 residues. The CDR3 DNA reads TGTGCCAGCCGGCTGAGGTATAATTCACCCCTCCACTTT. Amino acids: CASRLRYNSPLHF.

Only one count was recorded for this clone. This sequence joins TRBV10-3 and TRBJ1-2, with D possibly TRBD1 on 5 matching bases. V dropped 8 bases and J dropped 8 bases, with 15 bases sitting between them. Per germline, CDR1 ENHRY and CDR2 SYGVKD. The CDR3 totals 12 residues. The CDR3 coding sequence is TGTGCCATCGGGGCGGTAGGGGAAGGCTACACCTTC. It is translated as CAIGAVGEGYTF.

V and J are TRBV5-1 and TRBJ1-1; D unresolved. Trimming removed 0 bases from V and 5 bases from J, with 14 bases in between. The CDR3 is 15 residues long. Germline V gene sequence: CDR1 SGHRS, CDR2 YFSETQ. The CDR3: CASSLAGVSYTEAFF. CDR3 DNA sequence: TGCGCCAGCAGCTTGGCCGGGGTCAGCTATACTGAAGCTTTCTTT. Filled out from reference TRBV5-1 and TRBJ1-1, the complete variable domain reads KAGVTQTPRYLIKTRGQQVTLSCSPISGHRSVSWYQQTPGQGLQFLFEYFSETQRNKGNFPGRFSGRQFSNSRSEMNVSTLELGDSALYLCASSLAGVSYTEAFFGQGTRLTVV.

A note on this clone: Other DNA sequences from this sample encode an identical CDR3 as well. This chain connects TRBV19 to TRBJ2-1; maybe TRBD2 (6 bases). The CDR3 contains 13 residues. Germline CDR1 and CDR2: LNHDA and SQIVND (reference sequence). V shed 6 bases and J shed 7 bases, with 13 bases lying between them. CDR3 nucleotides: TGTGCCAGTAGCCCTACCGGGGGAAATGAGCAGTTCTTC. As protein: CASSPTGGNEQFF.

V is TRBV28 and J is TRBJ2-2; D uncertain. V was cut by 7 bases and J by 1 base, with 10 bases left in between. Germline V gives CDR1 MDHEN, CDR2 SYDVKM. This CDR3 spans 14 amino acids. The CDR3 reads CASNSHGNTGELFF. Written as DNA, the CDR3 is TGTGCCAGCAACTCCCACGGGAACACCGGGGAGCTGTTTTTT.

In this sample, this clone turned up once. The chain joins TRBV10-1 to TRBJ2-5, with D hard to call. Germline CDR1 reads WNHNN; CDR2 reads SYGVQD (reference sequence). The CDR3 runs to 14 residues. V was pared by 6 bases and J by 4 bases, with 15 bases between. In DNA form, the CDR3 reads TGCGCCAGCAGCCCGGCGGCAAGAGGAGAGACCCAGTACTTC. It specifies CASSPAARGETQYF.

Only one count was recorded for this clone. This chain uses TRBV10-1 with TRBJ2-1, with 8 bases matching TRBD2. The germline gives CDR1 WNHNN, CDR2 SYGVQD (reference sequence). The length of the CDR3 is 17 residues. Trimming at V came to 4 bases and at J to 0 bases, leaving 8 bases not matched to a gene. CDR3 nucleotide sequence: TGCGCCAGCAGTGGGAGTAGCGGGATGCACTCCTACAATGAGCAGTTCTTC. Amino acid sequence: CASSGSSGMHSYNEQFF.

V and J are TRBV28 and TRBJ1-2; D gene unclear. Trimming shortened V by 5 bases and J by 4 bases, and 20 bases separated the two germline ends. Germline V lookup: CDR1 MDHEN, CDR2 SYDVKM. The CDR3 has 16 amino acids. The CDR3 coding sequence is TGTGCCAGCAGTGTCGAACAAGTGCCCTCCTTCTATGGCTACACCTTC. Translating gives CASSVEQVPSFYGYTF.

The rearrangement uses TRBV5-6 and TRBJ2-2; D not resolved. CDR3 length: 12 amino acids. Trimming removed 4 bases at V and 6 bases at J, with 7 bases between. Germline-derived CDR1 and CDR2 are SGHDT and YYEEEE. CDR3 sequence reads: CASSPFAGELFF. The DNA for the CDR3 is TGTGCCAGCAGCCCCTTCGCCGGGGAGCTGTTTTTT.

The chain has TRBV19 and TRBJ2-1; 7 positions agree with TRBD2. V shed 9 bases, J shed 3 bases, and the junction held 2 bases outside the gene matches. This CDR3 is built from 12 residues. CDR1 and CDR2 (germline): LNHDA, SQIVND (reference sequence). Here the CDR3 DNA reads TGTGCCAGCCGGGGGGTCTACAATGAGCAGTTCTTC. Translated, it gives CASRGVYNEQFF.

The V and J genes are TRBV2 and TRBJ1-5; D is unresolved. The CDR3 contains 15 residues. CDR1 is SNHLY, CDR2 FYNNEI, per germline. V was cut by 2 bases and J by 3 bases, with 11 bases left in between. Written as DNA, the CDR3 is TGTGCCAGCAGTGAATTCTCCGGGTTCAATCAGCCCCAGCATTTT. It translates to CASSEFSGFNQPQHF.

This chain uses TRBV28 with TRBJ1-1; 7 bases map to TRBD1. Unmatched junction bases numbered 6, after V lost 7 bases and J lost 1 base. Looked up from germline, CDR1 is MDHEN and CDR2 is SYDVKM. The CDR3 has 14 residues. The CDR3 sequence: CASKRGRANTEAFF. The CDR3 nucleotides read TGTGCCAGCAAGAGGGGGCGCGCGAACACTGAAGCTTTCTTT.

J is TRBJ1-1 and V is TRBV19; D is perhaps TRBD1 (5 bases). Between the trimmed V and J ends, which lost 5 bases and 6 bases, there was a span of 16 bases. Germline CDR1 is LNHDA and CDR2 is SQIVND (reference sequence). The CDR3 extends over 14 amino acids. The DNA of the CDR3 is TGTGCCAGTAGTCAAAAGGGGTGGTTAGCTGAAGCTTTCTTT. Protein product: CASSQKGWLAEAFF.

The gene calls are TRBV4-1 and TRBJ1-6, with 7 bases lining up with TRBD1. This CDR3 contains 15 residues. With 5 bases clipped from V and 7 bases from J, the junction kept 8 bases outside the gene matches. Germline assignment: CDR1 MGHRA and CDR2 YSYEKL. The CDR3 protein is CASSVYRDSNSPLHF. The CDR3 DNA reads as TGCGCCAGCAGCGTTTACCGGGACAGCAATTCACCCCTCCACTTT.

This chain links TRBV5-5 with TRBJ2-3, with D possibly matching TRBD2 (6 bases). V was cut by 4 bases and J by 3 bases, with 15 bases left in between. This CDR3 is built from 15 residues. Germline CDR1 SGHKS, CDR2 YYEKEE (reference sequence). CDR3 DNA: TGTGCCAGCAGCCATGGTGTACTAGCAACAGATACGCAGTATTTT. Amino acid sequence: CASSHGVLATDTQYF.

V is TRBV6-1 and J is TRBJ1-4; D not certain. Germline assignment: CDR1 MNHNS and CDR2 SASEGT. The CDR3 sequence is 14 residues long. V lost 2 bases, J lost 8 bases, and 12 bases lay in between. The DNA of the CDR3 is TGTGCCAGCAGTGAATCCCTACCCCGGGAAAAACTGTTTTTT. This translates into CASSESLPREKLFF.

The rearrangement joins TRBV19 to TRBJ1-4; 10 bases fit TRBD1. CDR3 size: 18 residues. J was trimmed by 3 bases and V by 6 bases; bases with no gene match: 13. The germline V gene has CDR1 LNHDA and CDR2 SQIVND (reference sequence). DNA for the CDR3: TGTGCCAGTAGGCCGGGACAGGGGATGTTAGTTGCTAATGAAAAACTGTTTTTT. Translation gives CASRPGQGMLVANEKLFF.